The subject of this entry is one T cell receptor (beta chain). The data derive from a study of T cell repertoires in aging, cancer and after chemotherapy. The V end lost 3 bases, the J end lost 0 bases, and 8 bases lay between the germline ends. The CDR3 contains 14 residues. Germline CDR1 and CDR2: LNHNV and YYDKDF (reference sequence). TRB rearrangements spanning V, D and J were amplified using mixed TRB-A/B primers. TCRdb reanalysed the multiplex PCR reads using MiXCR and keeps one entry per CDR3 protein. The sample records some 3,500 distinct CDR3 sequences, 30% to 40% being singletons. TCR beta rearrangements were amplified from peripheral blood genomic DNA.

The chain employs TRBV15 and TRBJ2-5; D possibly corresponds to TRBD1 (5 bases). This TCR was sampled from a human donor in good health. Sequenced material: blood. CDR3 DNA: TGTGCCACCAGCAGGACGACAGACCAAGAGACCCAGTACTTC. Its translation is CATSRTTDQETQYF.